These 2 T cell receptor beta chains were sequenced from one sample in a study of blood T cell repertoires in COVID-19. The data were produced by immunoSEQ multiplex PCR, yet TCRdb's version contains in-frame clones alone and is incomplete. The profile shows roughly 160,000 clones, more than 70% of them singletons. Specimen: PBMCs or T cells enriched from blood (not recorded which). The source of these receptors is a man between 60 and 75 years old who had recovered from COVID-19.

The chain combines TRBV4-2 with TRBJ1-4; no clear D. CDR1 is LGHNA, CDR2 YNFKEQ, per germline. V gave up 1 base and J gave up 0 bases, with 12 bases separating them. This CDR3 has 17 residues. The DNA for the CDR3 is TGTGCCAGCAGCCAAGGTGCAGGCTTAACAACTAATGAAAAACTGTTTTTT. It translates to CASSQGAGLTTNEKLFF.

The chain is built from TRBV10-3 and TRBJ1-6; 7 nucleotides match TRBD1. From germline, CDR1 is ENHRY and CDR2 SYGVKD. CDR3 length: 14 amino acids. The trim removed 6 bases at V and 8 bases at J, leaving 7 bases unmatched. The CDR3 region is CAISRQGGDSPLHF. The DNA of the CDR3 is TGTGCCATCAGCAGACAGGGTGGGGATTCACCCCTCCACTTT.